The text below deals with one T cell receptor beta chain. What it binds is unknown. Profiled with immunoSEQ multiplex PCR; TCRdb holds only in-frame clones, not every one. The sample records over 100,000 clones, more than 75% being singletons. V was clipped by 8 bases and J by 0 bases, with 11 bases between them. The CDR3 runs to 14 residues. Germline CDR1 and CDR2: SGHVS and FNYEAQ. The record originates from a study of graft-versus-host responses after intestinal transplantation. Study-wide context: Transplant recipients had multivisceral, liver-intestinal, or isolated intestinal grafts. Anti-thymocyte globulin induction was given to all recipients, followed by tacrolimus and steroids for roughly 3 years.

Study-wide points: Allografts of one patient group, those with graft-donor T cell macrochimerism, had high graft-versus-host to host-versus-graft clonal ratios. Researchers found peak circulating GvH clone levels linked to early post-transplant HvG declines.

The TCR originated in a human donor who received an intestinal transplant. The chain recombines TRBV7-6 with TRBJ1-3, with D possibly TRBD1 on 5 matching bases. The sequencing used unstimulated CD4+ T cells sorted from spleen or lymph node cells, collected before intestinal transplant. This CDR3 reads CASHPGNSGNTIYF. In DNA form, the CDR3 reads TGTGCCAGCCACCCAGGGAACTCTGGAAACACCATATATTTT.